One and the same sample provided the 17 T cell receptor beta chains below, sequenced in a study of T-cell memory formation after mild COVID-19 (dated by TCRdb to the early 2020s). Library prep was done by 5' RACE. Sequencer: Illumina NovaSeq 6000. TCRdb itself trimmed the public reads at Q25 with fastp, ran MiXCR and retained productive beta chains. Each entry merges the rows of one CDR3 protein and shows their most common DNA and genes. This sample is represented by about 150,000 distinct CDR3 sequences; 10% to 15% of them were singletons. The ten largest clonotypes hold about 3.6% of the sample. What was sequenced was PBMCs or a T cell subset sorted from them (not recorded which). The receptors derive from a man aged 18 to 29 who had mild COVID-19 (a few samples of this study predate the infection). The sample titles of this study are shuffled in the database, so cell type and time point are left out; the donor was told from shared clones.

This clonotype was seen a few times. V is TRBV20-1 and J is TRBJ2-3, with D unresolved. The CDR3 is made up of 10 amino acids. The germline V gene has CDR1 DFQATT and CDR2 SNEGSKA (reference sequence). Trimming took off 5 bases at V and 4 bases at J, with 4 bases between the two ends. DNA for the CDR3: TGCAGTGCTGAAGCAGATACGCAGTATTTT. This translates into CSAEADTQYF.

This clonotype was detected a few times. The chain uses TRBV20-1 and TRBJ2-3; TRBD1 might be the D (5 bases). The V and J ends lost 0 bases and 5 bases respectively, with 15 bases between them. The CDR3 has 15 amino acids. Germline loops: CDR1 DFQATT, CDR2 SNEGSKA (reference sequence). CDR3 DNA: TGCAGTGCTAGAGATTTTGGGGCTACAAAAGATACGCAGTATTTT. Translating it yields CSARDFGATKDTQYF.

CDR3 coding DNA: TGTGCCAGCAGCTCCCGGGGGGGTGCCACAGATACGCAGTATTTT. Encoded protein: CASSSRGGATDTQYF. The J gene is TRBJ2-3, the V gene TRBV7-3; 8 bases map to TRBD2. From germline, CDR1 is SGHTA and CDR2 FQGTGA. J lost 2 bases, V lost 4 bases, and 5 bases had no gene match. This CDR3 has 15 amino acids.

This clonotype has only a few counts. The CDR3 DNA follows: TGTGCCAGCAGCTTAGTTGCCCCAAGCACAGATACGCAGTATTTT. It yields the protein CASSLVAPSTDTQYF. The V gene is TRBV7-2, the J gene TRBJ2-3; D gene ambiguous. This CDR3 is 15 amino acids long. Germline V gene data show CDR1 as SGHTA and CDR2 as FQGNSA. V shed 1 base and J shed 0 bases, with 8 bases lying between them.

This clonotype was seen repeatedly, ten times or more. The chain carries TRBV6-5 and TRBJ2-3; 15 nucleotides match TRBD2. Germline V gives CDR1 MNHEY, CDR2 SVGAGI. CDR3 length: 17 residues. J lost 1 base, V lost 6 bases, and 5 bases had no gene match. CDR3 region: CASSRGTSGGRTDTQYF. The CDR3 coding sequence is TGTGCCAGCAGCCGCGGGACTAGCGGGGGGCGCACAGATACGCAGTATTTT.

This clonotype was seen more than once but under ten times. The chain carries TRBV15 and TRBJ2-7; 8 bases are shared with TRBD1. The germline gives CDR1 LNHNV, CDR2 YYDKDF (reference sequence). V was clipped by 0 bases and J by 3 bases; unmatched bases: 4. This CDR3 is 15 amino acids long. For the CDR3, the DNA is TGTGCCACCAGCAGAGATCAGGGGGCCAGCTACGAGCAGTACGTC. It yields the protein CATSRDQGASYEQYV.

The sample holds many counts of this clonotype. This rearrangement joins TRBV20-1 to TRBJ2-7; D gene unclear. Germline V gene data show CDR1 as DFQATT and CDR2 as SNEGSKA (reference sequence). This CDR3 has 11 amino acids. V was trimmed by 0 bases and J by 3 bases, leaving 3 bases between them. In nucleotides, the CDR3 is TGCAGTGCTAGAGATTTCTACGAGCAGTACTTC. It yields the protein CSARDFYEQYF.

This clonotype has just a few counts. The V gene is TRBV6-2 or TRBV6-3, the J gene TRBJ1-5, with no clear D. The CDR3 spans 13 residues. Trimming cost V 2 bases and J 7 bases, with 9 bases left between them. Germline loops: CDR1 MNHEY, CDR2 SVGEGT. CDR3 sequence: CASSYVAAQPQHF. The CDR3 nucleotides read TGTGCCAGCAGTTACGTAGCTGCCCAGCCCCAGCATTTT.

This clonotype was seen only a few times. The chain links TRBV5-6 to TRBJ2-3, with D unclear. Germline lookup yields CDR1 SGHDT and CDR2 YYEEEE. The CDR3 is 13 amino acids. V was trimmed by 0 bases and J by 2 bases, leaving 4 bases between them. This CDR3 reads CASSLEFTDTQYF. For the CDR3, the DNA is TGTGCCAGCAGCTTGGAGTTCACAGATACGCAGTATTTT.

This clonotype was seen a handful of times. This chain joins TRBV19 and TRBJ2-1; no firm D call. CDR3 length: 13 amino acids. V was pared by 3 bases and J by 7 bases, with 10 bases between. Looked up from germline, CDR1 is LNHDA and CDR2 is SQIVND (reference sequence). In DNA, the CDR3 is TGTGCCAGTAGTATTGTTGGGGTGAATGAGCAGTTCTTC. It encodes CASSIVGVNEQFF. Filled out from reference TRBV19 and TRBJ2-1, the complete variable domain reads DGGITQSPKYLFRKEGQNVTLSCEQNLNHDAMYWYRQDPGQGLRLIYYSQIVNDFQKGDIAEGYSVSREKKESFPLTVTSAQKNPTAFYLCASSIVGVNEQFFGPGTRLTVL.

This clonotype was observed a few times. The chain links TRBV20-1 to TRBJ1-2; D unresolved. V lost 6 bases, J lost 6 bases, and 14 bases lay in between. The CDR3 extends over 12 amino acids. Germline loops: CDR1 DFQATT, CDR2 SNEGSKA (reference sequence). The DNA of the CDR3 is TGCAGTGCCCTGACGGGATTCGATGGCTACACCTTC. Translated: CSALTGFDGYTF.

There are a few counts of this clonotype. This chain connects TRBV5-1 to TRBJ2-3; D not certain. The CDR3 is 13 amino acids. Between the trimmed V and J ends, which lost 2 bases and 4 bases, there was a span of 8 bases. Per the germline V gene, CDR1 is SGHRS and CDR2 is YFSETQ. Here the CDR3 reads CASSFPGADTQYF. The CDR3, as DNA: TGCGCCAGCAGCTTCCCCGGAGCAGATACGCAGTATTTT.

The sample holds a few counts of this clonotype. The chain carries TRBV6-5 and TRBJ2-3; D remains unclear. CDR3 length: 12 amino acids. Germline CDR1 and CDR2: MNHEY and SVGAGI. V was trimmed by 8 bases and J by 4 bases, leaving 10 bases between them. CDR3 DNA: TGTGCCAGCTCGGCTAGTTCAGATACGCAGTATTTT. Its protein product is CASSASSDTQYF.

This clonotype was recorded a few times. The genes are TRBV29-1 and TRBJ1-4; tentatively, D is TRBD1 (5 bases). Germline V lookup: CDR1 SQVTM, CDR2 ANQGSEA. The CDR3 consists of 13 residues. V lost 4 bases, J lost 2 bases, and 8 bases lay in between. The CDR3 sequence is CSVGGATNEKLFF. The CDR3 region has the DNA TGCAGCGTTGGGGGCGCGACTAATGAAAAACTGTTTTTT.

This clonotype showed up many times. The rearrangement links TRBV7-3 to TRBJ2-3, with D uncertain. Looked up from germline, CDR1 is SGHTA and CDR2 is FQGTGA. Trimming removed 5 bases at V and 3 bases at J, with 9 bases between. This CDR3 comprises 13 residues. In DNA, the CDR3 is TGTGCCAGCAGCCCGCAAGTGACAGATACGCAGTATTTT. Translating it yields CASSPQVTDTQYF.

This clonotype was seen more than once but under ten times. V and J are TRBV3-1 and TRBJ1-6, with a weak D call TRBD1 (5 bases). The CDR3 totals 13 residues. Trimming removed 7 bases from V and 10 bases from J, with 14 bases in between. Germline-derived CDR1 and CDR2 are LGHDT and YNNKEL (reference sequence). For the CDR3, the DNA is TGTGCCAGCACCATAACAGCAGGGTCACCCCTCCACTTT. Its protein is CASTITAGSPLHF.

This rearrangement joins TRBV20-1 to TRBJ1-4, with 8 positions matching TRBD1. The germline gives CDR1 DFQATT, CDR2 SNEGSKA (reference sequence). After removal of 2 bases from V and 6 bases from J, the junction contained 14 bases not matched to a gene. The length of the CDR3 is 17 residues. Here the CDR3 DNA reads TGCAGTGCTAGATTAACACTCGGGACAGGAATTTATGAAAAACTGTTTTTT. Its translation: CSARLTLGTGIYEKLFF.